Here is one T cell receptor (beta chain) with its context. Trimming took 3 bases from V and 3 from J, leaving 4 bases between them. Germline-derived CDR1 and CDR2 are SGHRS and YFSETQ. The CDR3 covers 12 residues. Per the original methods: Amplification with reference gene primers provided the estimates of nucleated cell counts. Profiled with immunoSEQ multiplex PCR; TCRdb holds only in-frame clones, not every one. V, J and clone size reflect that table, while D and trimming were determined from the DNA. Of roughly 100,000 clones in the sample, approximately 76% were seen once. These data come from a study of blood T cell repertoires in COVID-19. Study context: Whether acute or convalescent, the COVID-19 samples came from the United States, Italy and Spain.

The material sequenced was peripheral blood. The chain recombines TRBV5-1 with TRBJ2-1; D ambiguous. This receptor was taken from a man aged 65 to 79 with acute or convalescent COVID-19. CDR3 nucleotides: TGCGCCAGCAGCTCGGTCTACAATGAGCAGTTCTTC. Encoded protein: CASSSVYNEQFF.